This T cell receptor beta chain stems from a study of control samples from healthy donors and cancer patients. Clones were sequenced by immunoSEQ multiplex PCR, and TCRdb holds only the in-frame ones, with some missing. The sample has some 140,000 clones; 80% to 90% are singletons. CDR3 length equals 15 residues. The germline V and J ends were trimmed by 5 bases and 0 bases, with 13 bases remaining between them. Germline CDR1 reads SGHVS; CDR2 reads FQNEAQ. The sample taken for sequencing was blood. This TCR was sampled from a woman in her thirties in good health. The rearrangement uses TRBV7-8 and TRBJ1-2; no clear D gene. CDR3 nucleotides: TGTGCCAGCAGCCGGGCGCTCTTAGCTAACTATGGCTACACCTTC. Translation gives CASSRALLANYGYTF.